This TCR beta chain derives from a study of blood T cells in healthy people across ages. The germline CDR1 and CDR2 sequences are SNHLY and FYNNEI. The V and J ends lost 3 bases and 4 bases respectively, with 12 bases between them. The CDR3 spans 14 residues. A sample-barcoded 5' primer and a J-beta primer mix were used in a second PCR of roughly 6 to 11 cycles. TCRdb recomputed calls from the 5' RACE reads with MiXCR, one row per CDR3 protein. The table lists 780,000 or so distinct CDR3 sequences, more than 55% of them singletons. The source of this sequence is a man between 35 and 55 years old in good health. The sequencing sample was made of blood. V gene TRBV2 combines with J gene TRBJ1-2; D gene ambiguous. CDR3 sequence reads: CASSDRAATYGYTF. CDR3 DNA sequence: TGTGCCAGCAGTGACCGGGCAGCTACCTATGGCTACACCTTC.